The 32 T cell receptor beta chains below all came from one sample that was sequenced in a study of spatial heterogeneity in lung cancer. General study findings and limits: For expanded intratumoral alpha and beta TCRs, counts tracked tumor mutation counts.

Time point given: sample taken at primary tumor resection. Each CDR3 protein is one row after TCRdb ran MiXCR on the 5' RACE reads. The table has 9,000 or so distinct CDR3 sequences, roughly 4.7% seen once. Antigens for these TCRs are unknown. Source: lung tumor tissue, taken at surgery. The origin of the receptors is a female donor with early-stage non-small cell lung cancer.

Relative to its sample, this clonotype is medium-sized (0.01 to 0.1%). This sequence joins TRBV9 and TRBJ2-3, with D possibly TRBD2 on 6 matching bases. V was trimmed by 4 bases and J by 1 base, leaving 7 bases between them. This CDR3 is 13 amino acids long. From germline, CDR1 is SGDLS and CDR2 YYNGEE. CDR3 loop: CASSPSGTDTQYF. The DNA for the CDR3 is TGTGCCAGCAGCCCTAGCGGCACAGATACGCAGTATTTT.

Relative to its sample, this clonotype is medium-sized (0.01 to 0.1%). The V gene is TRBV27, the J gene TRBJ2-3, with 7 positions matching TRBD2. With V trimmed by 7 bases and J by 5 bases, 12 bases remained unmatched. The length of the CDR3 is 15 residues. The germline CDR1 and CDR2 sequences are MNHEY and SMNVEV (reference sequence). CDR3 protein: CASTQLARLGDTQYF. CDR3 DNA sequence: TGTGCCAGCACCCAACTAGCGCGTTTGGGAGATACGCAGTATTTT.

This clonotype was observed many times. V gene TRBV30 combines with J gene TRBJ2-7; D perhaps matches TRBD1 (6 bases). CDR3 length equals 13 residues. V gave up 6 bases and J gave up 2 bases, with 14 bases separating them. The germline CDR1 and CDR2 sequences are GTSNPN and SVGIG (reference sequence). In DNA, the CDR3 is TGTGCCTGCCCCCTCAAGGGGGCCTACGAGCAGTACTTC. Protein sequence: CACPLKGAYEQYF.

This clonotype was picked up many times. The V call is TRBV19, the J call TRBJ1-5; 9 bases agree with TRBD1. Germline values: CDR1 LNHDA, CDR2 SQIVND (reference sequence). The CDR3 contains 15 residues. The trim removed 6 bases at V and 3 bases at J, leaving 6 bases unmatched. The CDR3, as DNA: TGTGCCAGTAGGGGTAGGACAGGGGTCAATCAGCCCCAGCATTTT. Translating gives CASRGRTGVNQPQHF.

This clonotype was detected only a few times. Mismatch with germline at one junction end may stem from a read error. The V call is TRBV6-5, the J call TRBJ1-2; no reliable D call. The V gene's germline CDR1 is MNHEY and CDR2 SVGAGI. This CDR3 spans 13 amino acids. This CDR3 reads CASSEGSDYGYNF. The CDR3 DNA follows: TGTGCCAGCAGTGAAGGCAGCGACTATGGCTACAACTTC.

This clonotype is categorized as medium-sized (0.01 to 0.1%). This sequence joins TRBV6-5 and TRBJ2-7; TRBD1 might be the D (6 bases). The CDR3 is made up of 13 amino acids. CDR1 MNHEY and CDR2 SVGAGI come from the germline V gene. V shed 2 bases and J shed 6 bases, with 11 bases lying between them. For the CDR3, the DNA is TGTGCCAGCAGTTACGAACAGGGTTTCGAGCAGTACTTC. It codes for CASSYEQGFEQYF.

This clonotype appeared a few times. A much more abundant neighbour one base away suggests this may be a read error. The CDR3 nucleotides are TGTGCCAGCAGCCATACCCCACCCAACTTCGGGACTAGCGGGAGCCCGCAGTACTTC. As protein: CASSHTPPNFGTSGSPQYF. V and J are TRBV3-1 and TRBJ2-7, with 14 bases fitting TRBD2. The germline V gene encodes CDR1 LGHDT and CDR2 YNNKEL (reference sequence). The CDR3 runs to 19 residues. The junction had 19 bases not matched to a gene; V was cut back by 3 bases and J by 9 bases.

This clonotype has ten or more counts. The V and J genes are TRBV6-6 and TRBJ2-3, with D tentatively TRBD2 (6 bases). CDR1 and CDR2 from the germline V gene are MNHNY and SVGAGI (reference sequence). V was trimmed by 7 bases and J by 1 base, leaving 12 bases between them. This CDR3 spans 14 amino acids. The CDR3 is CASTWKRGTDTQYF. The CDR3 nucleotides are TGTGCCAGCACTTGGAAGCGGGGCACAGATACGCAGTATTTT.

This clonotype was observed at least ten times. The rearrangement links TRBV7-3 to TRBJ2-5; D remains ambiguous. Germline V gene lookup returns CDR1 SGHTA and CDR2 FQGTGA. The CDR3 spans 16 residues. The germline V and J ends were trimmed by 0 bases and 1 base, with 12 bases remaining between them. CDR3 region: CASSLTAPRPQETQYF. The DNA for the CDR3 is TGTGCCAGCAGCTTAACGGCCCCCAGGCCCCAAGAGACCCAGTACTTC.

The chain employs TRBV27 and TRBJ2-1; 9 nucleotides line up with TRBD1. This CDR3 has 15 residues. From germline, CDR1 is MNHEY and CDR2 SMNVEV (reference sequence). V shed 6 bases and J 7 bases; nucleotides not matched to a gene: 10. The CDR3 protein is CASSILGQGRNEQFF. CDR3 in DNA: TGTGCCAGCAGCATCTTAGGACAGGGGCGGAATGAGCAGTTCTTC.

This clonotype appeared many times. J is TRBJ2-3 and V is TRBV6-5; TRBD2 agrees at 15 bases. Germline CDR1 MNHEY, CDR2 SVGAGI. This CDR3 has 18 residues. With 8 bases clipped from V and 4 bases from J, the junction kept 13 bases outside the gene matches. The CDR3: CASGSIGLAGGSSDTQYF. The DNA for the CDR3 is TGTGCCAGCGGATCGATAGGACTAGCGGGAGGGAGCTCAGATACGCAGTATTTT.

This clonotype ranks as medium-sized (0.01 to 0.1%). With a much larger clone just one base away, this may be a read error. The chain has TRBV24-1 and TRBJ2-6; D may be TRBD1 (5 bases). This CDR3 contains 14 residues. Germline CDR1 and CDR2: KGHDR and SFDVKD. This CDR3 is CATSGLSGANVLNF. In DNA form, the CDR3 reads TGTGCCACCAGCGGGCTCTCTGGGGCCAACGTCCTGAATTTC.

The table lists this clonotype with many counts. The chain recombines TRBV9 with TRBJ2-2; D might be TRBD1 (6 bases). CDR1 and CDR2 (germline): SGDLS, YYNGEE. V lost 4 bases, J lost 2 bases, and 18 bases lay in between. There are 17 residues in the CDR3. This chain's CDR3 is CASSPRRDNVNTGELFF. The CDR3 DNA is TGTGCCAGCAGCCCCAGACGGGACAATGTAAACACCGGGGAGCTGTTTTTT.

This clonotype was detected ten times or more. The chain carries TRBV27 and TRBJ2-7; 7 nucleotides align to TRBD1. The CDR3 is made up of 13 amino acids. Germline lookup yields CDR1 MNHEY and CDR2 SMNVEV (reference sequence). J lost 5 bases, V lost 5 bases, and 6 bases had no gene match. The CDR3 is CASSRQGTDEQYF. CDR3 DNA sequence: TGTGCCAGCAGTAGACAGGGAACCGACGAGCAGTACTTC.

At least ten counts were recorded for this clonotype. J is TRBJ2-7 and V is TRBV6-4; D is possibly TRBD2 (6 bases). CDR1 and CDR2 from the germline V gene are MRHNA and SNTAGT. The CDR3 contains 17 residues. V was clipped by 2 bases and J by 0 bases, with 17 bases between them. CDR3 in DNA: TGTGCCAGCAGTGACCCCATTTATAGGGACTTCTCCTACGAGCAGTACTTC. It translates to CASSDPIYRDFSYEQYF.

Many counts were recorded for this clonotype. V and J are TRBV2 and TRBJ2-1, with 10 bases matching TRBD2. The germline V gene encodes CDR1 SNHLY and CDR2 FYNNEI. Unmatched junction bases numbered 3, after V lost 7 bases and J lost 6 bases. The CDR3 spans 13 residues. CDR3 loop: CASTSGRANEQFF. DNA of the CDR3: TGTGCCAGCACGAGCGGGAGGGCCAATGAGCAGTTCTTC.

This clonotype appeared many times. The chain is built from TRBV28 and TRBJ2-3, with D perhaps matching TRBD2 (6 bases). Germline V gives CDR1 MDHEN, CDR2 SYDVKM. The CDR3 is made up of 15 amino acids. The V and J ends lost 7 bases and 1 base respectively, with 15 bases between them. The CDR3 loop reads CASTQKGLGTDTQYF. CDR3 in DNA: TGTGCCAGCACACAAAAGGGACTTGGCACAGATACGCAGTATTTT. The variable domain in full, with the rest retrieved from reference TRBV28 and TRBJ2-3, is DVKVTQSSRYLVKRTGEKVFLECVQDMDHENMFWYRQDPGLGLRLIYFSYDVKMKEKGDIPEGYSVSREKKERFSLILESASTNQTSMYLCASTQKGLGTDTQYFGPGTRLTVL.

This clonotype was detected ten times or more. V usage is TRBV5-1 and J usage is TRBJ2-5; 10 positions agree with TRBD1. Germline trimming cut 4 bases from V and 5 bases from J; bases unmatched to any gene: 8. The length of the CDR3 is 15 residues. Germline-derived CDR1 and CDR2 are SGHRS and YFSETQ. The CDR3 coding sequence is TGCGCCAGCAGCGGTGGACAGGGGGTTCTGGAGACCCAGTACTTC. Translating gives CASSGGQGVLETQYF. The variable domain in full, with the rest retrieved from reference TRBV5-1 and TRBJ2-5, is KAGVTQTPRYLIKTRGQQVTLSCSPISGHRSVSWYQQTPGQGLQFLFEYFSETQRNKGNFPGRFSGRQFSNSRSEMNVSTLELGDSALYLCASSGGQGVLETQYFGPGTRLLVL.

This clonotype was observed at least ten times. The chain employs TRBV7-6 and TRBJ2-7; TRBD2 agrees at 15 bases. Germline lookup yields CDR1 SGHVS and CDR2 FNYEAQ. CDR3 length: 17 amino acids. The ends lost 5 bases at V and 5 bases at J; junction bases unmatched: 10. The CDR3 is CASSLPRGTSGRNEQYF. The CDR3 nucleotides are TGTGCCAGCAGCCTCCCCCGTGGGACTAGCGGGAGGAACGAGCAGTACTTC.

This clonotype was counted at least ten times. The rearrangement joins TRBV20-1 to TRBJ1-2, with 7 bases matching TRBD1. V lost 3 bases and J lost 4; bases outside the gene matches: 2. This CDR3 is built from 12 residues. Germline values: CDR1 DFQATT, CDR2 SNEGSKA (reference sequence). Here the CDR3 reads CSASHRGYGYTF. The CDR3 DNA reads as TGCAGTGCTAGTCACAGGGGCTATGGCTACACCTTC.

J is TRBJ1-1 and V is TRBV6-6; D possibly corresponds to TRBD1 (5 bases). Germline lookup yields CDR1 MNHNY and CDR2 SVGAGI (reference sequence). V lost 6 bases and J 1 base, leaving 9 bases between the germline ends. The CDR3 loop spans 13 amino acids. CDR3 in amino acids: CASSFGQNTEAFF. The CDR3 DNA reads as TGTGCCAGCAGCTTCGGACAGAACACTGAAGCTTTCTTT.

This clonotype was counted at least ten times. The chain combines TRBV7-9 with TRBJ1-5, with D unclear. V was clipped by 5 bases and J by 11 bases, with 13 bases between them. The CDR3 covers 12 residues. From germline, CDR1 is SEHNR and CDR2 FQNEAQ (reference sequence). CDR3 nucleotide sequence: TGTGCCAGCAGCCCCGACGCCCTAGCCCAGCATTTT. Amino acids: CASSPDALAQHF.

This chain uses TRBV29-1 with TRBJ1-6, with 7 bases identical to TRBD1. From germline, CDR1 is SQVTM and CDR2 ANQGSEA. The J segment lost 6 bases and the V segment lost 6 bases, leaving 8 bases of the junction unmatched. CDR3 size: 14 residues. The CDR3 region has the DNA TGCAGCGTCGTTGACAGGGACCCTAATTCACCCCTCCACTTT. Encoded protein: CSVVDRDPNSPLHF.

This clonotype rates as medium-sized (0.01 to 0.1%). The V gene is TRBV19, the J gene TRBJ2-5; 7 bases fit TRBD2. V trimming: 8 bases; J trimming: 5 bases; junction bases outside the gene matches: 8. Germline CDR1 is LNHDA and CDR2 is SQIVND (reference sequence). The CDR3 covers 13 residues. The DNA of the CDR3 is TGTGCCAGTTCTTTGCGGGAGATGGAGACCCAGTACTTC. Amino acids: CASSLREMETQYF. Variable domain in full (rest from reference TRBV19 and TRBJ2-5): DGGITQSPKYLFRKEGQNVTLSCEQNLNHDAMYWYRQDPGQGLRLIYYSQIVNDFQKGDIAEGYSVSREKKESFPLTVTSAQKNPTAFYLCASSLREMETQYFGPGTRLLVL.

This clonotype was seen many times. The CDR3 here is CASSRPGGASYNEQFF. As DNA, the CDR3 is TGTGCCAGCAGTCGCCCAGGGGGGGCCTCCTACAATGAGCAGTTCTTC. The chain uses TRBV12-3 or TRBV12-4 and TRBJ2-1; tentatively, D is TRBD1 or TRBD2 (7 bases each). V was clipped by 5 bases and J by 0 bases, with 14 bases between them. The CDR3 has 16 residues.

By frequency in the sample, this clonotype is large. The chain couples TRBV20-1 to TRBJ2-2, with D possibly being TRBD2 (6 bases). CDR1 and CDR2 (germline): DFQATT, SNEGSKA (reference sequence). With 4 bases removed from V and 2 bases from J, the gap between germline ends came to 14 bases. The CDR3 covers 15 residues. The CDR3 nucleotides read TGCAGTGCTACCCCGGGGGTACTAAACACCGGGGAGCTGTTTTTT. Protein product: CSATPGVLNTGELFF.

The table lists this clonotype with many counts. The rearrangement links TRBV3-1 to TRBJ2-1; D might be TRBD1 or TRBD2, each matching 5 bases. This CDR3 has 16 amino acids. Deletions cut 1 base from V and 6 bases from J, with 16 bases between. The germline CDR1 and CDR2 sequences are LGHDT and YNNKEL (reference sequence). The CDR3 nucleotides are TGTGCCAGCAGCCAAGGAGTAGGCCGGGGCCGCAATGAGCAGTTCTTC. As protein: CASSQGVGRGRNEQFF.

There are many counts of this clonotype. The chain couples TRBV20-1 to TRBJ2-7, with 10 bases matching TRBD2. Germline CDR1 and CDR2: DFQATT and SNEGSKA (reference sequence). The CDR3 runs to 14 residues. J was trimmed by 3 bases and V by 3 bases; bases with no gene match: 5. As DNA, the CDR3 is TGCAGTGCTAGTTCCGGGACTAGCGACTACGAGCAGTACTTC. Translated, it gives CSASSGTSDYEQYF.

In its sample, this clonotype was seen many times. DNA for the CDR3: TGTGCCAGCAGCCCTGGGGACAGGCTACACAGGGAGCTGTTTTTT. It specifies CASSPGDRLHRELFF. V and J are TRBV6-5 and TRBJ2-2, with 8 bases fitting TRBD1. Germline assignment: CDR1 MNHEY and CDR2 SVGAGI. This CDR3 spans 15 amino acids. Germline trimming cut 6 bases from V and 9 bases from J; bases unmatched to any gene: 12.

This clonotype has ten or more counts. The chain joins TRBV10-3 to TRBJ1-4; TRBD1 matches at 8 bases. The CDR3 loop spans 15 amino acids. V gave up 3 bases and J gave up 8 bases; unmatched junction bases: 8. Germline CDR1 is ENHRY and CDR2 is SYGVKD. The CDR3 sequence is CAISETGTGLEKLFF. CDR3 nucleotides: TGTGCCATCAGTGAAACCGGGACAGGACTCGAAAAACTGTTTTTT.

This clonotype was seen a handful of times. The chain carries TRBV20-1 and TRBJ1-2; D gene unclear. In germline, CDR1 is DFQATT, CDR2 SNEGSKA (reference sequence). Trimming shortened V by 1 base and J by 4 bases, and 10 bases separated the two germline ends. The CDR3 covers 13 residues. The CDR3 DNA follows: TGCAGTGCTAGAGGTGGAGGGTCCTATGGCTACACCTTC. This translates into CSARGGGSYGYTF.

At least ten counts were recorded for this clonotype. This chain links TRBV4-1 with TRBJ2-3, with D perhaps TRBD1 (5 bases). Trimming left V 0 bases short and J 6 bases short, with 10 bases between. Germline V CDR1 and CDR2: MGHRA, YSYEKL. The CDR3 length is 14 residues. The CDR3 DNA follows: TGCGCCAGCAGCCAAGAGACAGTCGGGGATACGCAGTATTTT. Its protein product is CASSQETVGDTQYF.